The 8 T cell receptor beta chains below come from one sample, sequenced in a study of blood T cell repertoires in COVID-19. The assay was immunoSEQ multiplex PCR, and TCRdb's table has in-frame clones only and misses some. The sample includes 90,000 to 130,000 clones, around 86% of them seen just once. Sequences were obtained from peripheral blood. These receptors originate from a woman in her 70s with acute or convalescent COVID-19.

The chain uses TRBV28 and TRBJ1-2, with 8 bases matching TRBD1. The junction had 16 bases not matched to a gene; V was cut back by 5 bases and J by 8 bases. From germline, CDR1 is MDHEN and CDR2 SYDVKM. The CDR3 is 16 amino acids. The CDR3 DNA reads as TGTGCCAGCAGTCACCACCGAGCAGGGGGCGCGGGGGGCTACACCTTC. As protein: CASSHHRAGGAGGYTF.

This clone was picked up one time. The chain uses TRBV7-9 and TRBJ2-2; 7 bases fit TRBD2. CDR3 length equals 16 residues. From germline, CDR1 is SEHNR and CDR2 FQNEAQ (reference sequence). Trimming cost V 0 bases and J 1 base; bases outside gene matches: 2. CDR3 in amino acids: CASSLAGGKNTGELFF. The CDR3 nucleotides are TGTGCCAGCAGCTTAGCGGGGGGGAAGAACACCGGGGAGCTGTTTTTT.

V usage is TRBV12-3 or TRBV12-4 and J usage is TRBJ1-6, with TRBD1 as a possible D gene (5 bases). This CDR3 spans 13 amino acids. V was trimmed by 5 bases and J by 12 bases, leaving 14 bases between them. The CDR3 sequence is CASSPRTSQPLHF. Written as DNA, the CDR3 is TGTGCCAGCAGTCCCCGGACATCTCAACCCCTCCACTTT.

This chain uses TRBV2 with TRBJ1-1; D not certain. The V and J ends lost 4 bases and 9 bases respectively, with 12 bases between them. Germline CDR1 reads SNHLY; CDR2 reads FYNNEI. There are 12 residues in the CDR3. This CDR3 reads CASSVVPPKAFF. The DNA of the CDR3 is TGTGCCAGCAGTGTGGTGCCTCCTAAAGCTTTCTTT.

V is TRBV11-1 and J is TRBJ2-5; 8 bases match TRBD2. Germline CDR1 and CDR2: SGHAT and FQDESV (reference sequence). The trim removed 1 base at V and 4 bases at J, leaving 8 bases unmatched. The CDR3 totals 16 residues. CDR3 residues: CASSLETGGDLETQYF. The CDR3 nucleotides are TGTGCCAGCAGCTTAGAAACGGGAGGGGACTTAGAGACCCAGTACTTC.

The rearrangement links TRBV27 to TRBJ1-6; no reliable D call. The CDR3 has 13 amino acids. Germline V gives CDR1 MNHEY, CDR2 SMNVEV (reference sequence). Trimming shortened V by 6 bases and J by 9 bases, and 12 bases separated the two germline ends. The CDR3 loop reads CASSPFTGSPLHF. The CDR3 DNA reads TGTGCCAGCAGCCCCTTTACCGGTTCACCCCTCCACTTT.

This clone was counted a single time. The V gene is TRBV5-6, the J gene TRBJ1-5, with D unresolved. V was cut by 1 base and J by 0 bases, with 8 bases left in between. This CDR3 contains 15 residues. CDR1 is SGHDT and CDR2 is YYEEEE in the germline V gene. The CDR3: CASSLRGYSNQPQHF. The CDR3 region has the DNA TGTGCCAGCAGCTTGCGAGGATATAGCAATCAGCCCCAGCATTTT.

The chain's CDR3 is CASSPTGHLNEKLFF. As DNA, the CDR3 is TGCGCCAGCAGCCCGACGGGACACCTTAATGAAAAACTGTTTTTT. This chain joins TRBV5-1 and TRBJ1-4, with D perhaps TRBD1 (6 bases). This CDR3 contains 15 residues. V was clipped by 4 bases and J by 4 bases, with 14 bases between them. Germline lookup yields CDR1 SGHRS and CDR2 YFSETQ.